This T cell receptor (beta chain) was identified during a study of beta chain features in type 1 diabetes. Background on the study: Patients were similar to healthy donors in age and gender (as well as in cell yields).

This clone was seen a handful of times. Its antigen is currently unknown. Expressed TCRB transcripts were sequenced because the isolated RNA had all been reverse transcribed beforehand. Sequenced by immunoSEQ multiplex PCR; TCRdb stores in-frame clones only, minus some. The sample contains about 240,000 clones, around 13% of which appear only once. Broader study findings: Although PCR might favor shorter templates, it would do so equally in patients and controls. Patients with Type 1 diabetes showed moderately but significantly shorter TCRB CDR3s in all four CD4+ subsets. Relative to healthy donors, patients appeared to have naive, central memory and Treg TCRB repertoires that were more similar. Any HLA-type effect on TCRB rearrangement remained unresolved here.

This TCR was recovered from a man aged 30-40 years with type 1 diabetes. The sequencing sample was made of naive CD4+ T cells from blood.

CDR3 nucleotides: TGTGCCAGCAGTGCGAGTGGTACCTTTGGGACAGTCTCCTACGAGCAGTACTTC. Residues: CASSASGTFGTVSYEQYF. The chain is built from TRBV2 and TRBJ2-7; 7 positions agree with TRBD1. CDR1 and CDR2 (germline): SNHLY, FYNNEI. The V and J ends lost 4 bases and 0 bases, in that order; junction bases with no gene match: 15. This CDR3 spans 18 amino acids.